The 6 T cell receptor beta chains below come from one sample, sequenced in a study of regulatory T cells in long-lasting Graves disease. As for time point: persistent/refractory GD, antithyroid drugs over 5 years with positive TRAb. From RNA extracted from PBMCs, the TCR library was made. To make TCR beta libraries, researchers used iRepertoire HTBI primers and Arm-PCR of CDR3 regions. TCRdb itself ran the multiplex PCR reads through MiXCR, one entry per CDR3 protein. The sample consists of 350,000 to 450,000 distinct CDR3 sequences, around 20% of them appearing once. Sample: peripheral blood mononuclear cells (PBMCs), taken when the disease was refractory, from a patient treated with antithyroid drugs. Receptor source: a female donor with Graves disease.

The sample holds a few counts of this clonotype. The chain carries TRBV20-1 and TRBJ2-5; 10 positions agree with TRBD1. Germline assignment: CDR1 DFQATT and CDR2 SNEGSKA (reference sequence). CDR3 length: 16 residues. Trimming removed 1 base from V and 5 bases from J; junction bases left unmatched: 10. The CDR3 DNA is TGCAGTGCTAGAGCACCCCTGACAGGGGGCAAGGAGACCCAGTACTTC. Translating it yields CSARAPLTGGKETQYF.

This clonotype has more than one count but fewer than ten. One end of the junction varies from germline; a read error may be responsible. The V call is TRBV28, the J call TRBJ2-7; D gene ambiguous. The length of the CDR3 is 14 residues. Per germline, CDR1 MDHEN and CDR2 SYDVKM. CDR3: CTSTDSPLDAEQCF. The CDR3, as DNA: TGTACCAGCACCGACTCGCCTCTAGACGCCGAGCAGTGCTTC.

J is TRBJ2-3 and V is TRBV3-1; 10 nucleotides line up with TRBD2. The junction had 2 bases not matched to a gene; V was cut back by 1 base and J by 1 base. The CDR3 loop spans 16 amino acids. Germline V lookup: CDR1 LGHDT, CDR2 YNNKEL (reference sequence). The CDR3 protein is CASSQAGLAGTDTQYF. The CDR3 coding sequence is TGTGCCAGCAGCCAAGCTGGACTAGCGGGCACAGATACGCAGTATTTT.

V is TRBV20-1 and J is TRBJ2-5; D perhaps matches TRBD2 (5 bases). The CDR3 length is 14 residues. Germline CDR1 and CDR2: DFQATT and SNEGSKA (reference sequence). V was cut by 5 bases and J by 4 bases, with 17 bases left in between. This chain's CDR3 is CSAASLAVSETQYF. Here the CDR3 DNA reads TGCAGTGCTGCCAGCCTAGCAGTCTCAGAGACCCAGTACTTC.

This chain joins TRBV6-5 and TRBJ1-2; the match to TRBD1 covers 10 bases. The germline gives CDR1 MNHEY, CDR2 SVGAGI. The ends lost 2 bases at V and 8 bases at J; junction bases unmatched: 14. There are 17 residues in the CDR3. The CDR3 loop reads CASSYPGTGATSTGYTF. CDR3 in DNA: TGTGCCAGCAGTTACCCCGGGACAGGGGCCACGTCTACGGGCTACACCTTC.

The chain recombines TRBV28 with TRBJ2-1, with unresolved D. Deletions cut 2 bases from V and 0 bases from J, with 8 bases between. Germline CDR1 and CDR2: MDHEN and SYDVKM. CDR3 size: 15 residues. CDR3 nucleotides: TGTGCCAGCAGTTTACATGGTATCTCCTACAATGAGCAGTTCTTC. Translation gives CASSLHGISYNEQFF.